This TCR beta chain derives from a study of cytomegalovirus exposure and HLA in healthy donors. 60 Vbeta and 13 Jbeta primers were used in PCR. This table comes from immunoSEQ multiplex PCR, and its TCRdb copy is limited to in-frame clones, with some not included. The data contain 120,000 to 150,000 clones, approximately 79% of them singletons. The V end was cut by 5 bases, the J end by 6 bases, with 13 bases between. The CDR3 runs 13 residues. CDR1 is SEHNR, CDR2 FQNEAQ, per germline (reference sequence). The chain carries TRBV7-9 and TRBJ1-1; D is undetermined. This receptor was identified in a woman younger than 45 in good health and CMV-seronegative. Sequences were obtained from PBMCs. CDR3 sequence reads: CASSERVIAEAFF. The CDR3 region has the DNA TGTGCCAGCAGCGAGAGGGTTATCGCTGAAGCTTTCTTT.